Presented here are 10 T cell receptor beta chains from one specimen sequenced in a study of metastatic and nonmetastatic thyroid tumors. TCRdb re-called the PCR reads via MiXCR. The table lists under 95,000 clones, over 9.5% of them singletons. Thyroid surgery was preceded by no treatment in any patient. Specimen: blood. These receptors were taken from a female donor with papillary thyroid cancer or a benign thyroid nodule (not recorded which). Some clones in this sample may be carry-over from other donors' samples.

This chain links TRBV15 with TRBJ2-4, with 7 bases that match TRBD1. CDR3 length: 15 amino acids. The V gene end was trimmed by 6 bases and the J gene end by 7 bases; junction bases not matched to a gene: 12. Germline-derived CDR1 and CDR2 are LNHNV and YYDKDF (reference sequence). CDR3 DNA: TGTGCCACCAGTCAAGGGGGCAGGGGCGGGAACATTCAGTACTTC. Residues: CATSQGGRGGNIQYF.

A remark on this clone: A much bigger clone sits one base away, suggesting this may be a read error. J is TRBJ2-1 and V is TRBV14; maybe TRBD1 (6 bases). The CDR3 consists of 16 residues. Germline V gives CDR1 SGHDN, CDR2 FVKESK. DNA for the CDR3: TGTGCCAGCAGCCAAGTAAGCAGGGGAATTCGCAATGATCAGTTCTTC. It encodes CASSQVSRGIRNDQFF.

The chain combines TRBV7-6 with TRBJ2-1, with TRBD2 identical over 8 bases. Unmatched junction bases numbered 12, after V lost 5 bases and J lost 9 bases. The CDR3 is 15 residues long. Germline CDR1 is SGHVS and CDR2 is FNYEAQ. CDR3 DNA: TGTGCCAGCAGCCCAGGACTAGCCGGAGATGGTGAGCAGTTCTTC. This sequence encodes CASSPGLAGDGEQFF.

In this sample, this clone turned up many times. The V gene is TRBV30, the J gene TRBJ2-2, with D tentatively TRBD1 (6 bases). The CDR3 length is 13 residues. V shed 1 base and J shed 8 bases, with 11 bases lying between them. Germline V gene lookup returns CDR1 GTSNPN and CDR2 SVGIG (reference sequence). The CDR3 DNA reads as TGTGCCTGGAGTGAACAGGGCGCGGGGGAGCTGTTTTTT. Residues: CAWSEQGAGELFF.

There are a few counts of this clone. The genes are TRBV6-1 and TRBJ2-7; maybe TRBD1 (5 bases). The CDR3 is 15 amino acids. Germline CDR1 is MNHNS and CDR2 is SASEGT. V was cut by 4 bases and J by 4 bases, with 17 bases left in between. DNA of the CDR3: TGTGCCAGCAGTGCTACGCAGGCAGGGCGGTACGAGCAGTACTTC. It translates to CASSATQAGRYEQYF.

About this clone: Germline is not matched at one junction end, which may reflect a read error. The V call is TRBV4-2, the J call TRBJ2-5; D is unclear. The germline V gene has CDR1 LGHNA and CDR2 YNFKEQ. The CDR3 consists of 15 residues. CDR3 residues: CTSSQDLPIQKTQYF. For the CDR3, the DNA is TGTACCAGCAGCCAAGATCTCCCTATTCAAAAGACCCAGTACTTC.

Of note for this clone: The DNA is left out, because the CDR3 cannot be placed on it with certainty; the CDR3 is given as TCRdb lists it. This CDR3 is CVSSWGQGTNEKMFF. The V and J genes are TRBV5-1 and TRBJ1-4; the table gives TRBD1 as D, unverified against the DNA. Germline V CDR1 and CDR2: SGHRS, YFSETQ. Inclusive of both ends, the CDR3 amounts to 15 amino acids.

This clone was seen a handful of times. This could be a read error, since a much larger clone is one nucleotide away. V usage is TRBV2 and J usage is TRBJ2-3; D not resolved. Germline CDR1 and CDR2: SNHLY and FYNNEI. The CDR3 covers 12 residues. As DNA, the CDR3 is TGTGCCAGAAGTGGAGACTGGGAAACGCAGTATTTT. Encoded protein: CARSGDWETQYF.

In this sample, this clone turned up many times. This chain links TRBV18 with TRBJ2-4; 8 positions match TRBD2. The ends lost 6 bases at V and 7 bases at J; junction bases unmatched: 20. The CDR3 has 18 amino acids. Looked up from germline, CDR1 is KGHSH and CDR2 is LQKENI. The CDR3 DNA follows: TGTGCCAGCTCCCGCCTTTGGGCGGGAGGATCAGAACAGAACATTCAGTACTTC. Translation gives CASSRLWAGGSEQNIQYF. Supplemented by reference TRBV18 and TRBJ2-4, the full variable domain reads NAGVMQNPRHLVRRRGQEARLRCSPMKGHSHVYWYRQLPEEGLKFMVYLQKENIIDESGMPKERFSAEFPKEGPSILRIQQVVRGDSAAYFCASSRLWAGGSEQNIQYFGAGTRLSVL.

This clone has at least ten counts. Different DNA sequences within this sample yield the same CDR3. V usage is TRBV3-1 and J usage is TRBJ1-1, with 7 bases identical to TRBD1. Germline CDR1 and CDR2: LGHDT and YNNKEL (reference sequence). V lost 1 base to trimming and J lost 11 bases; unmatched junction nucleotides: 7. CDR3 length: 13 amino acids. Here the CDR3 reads CASSQGKGAQAFF. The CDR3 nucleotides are TGTGCCAGCAGCCAAGGAAAGGGGGCGCAGGCTTTCTTT.